The entry that follows covers one T cell receptor beta chain sequence. The data stem from a study of blood T cell repertoires in COVID-19. The wider study: The United States, Italy and Spain supplied acute and convalescent COVID-19 samples. The cDNA or gDNA used as material had been derived from T cells, B-cell-depleted T cells, or PBMCs.

In the original analysis: Amplification with reference gene primers provided the estimates of nucleated cell counts. Profiled with immunoSEQ multiplex PCR; TCRdb holds only in-frame clones, not every one. D and trimming come from the DNA, and the V and J calls and clone size come from that table. The repertoire holds approximately 290,000 clones, with about 89% as singletons. Germline V gene lookup returns CDR1 SEHNR and CDR2 FQNEAQ (reference sequence). The CDR3 consists of 14 residues. Deletions cut 5 bases from V and 5 bases from J, with 15 bases between. This clonotype originated in a man in his thirties or forties with acute or convalescent COVID-19. Material: peripheral blood. This chain joins TRBV7-9 and TRBJ2-5, with D tentatively TRBD2 (6 bases). The CDR3 reads CASSRGGLAETQYF. In DNA, the CDR3 is TGTGCCAGCAGCAGGGGTGGGCTAGCGGAGACCCAGTACTTC.